The 32 T cell receptor beta chains in this list originate from one sample, sequenced in a study of human T cells and chemical hapten exposure. Time point in this sample: patch test 3, about 24 weeks after DPC sensitization. Treatment: therapeutic diphenylcyclopropenone sensitization with weekly scalp DPC. Each CDR3 protein is one row after TCRdb ran MiXCR on the RACE reads. The repertoire includes 82,000 or so distinct CDR3 sequences, 13% of them detected once, and 5.7% sits in the top ten. The material sequenced was whole blood, taken in connection with sensitization to the hapten diphenylcyclopropenone (DPC). These receptors were taken from a woman aged 50 to 60 with alopecia areata. Some clones in this sample may be carry-over from other donors' samples.

This clonotype was detected a few times. The V call is TRBV20-1, the J call TRBJ2-1; D possibly uses TRBD1 or TRBD2 (5 bases each). The CDR3 covers 14 residues. V gave up 2 bases and J gave up 0 bases, with 8 bases separating them. From germline, CDR1 is DFQATT and CDR2 SNEGSKA (reference sequence). As DNA, the CDR3 is TGCAGTGCTAGACAGGGACCCTCCTACAATGAGCAGTTCTTC. Protein: CSARQGPSYNEQFF.

The chain has TRBV29-1 and TRBJ1-2; D gene uncertain. This CDR3 has 11 residues. Germline V gene lookup returns CDR1 SQVTM and CDR2 ANQGSEA. Trimming left V 2 bases short and J 6 bases short, with 7 bases between. This CDR3 is CSVEQVHGYTF. CDR3 sequence (DNA): TGCAGCGTTGAACAGGTGCATGGCTACACCTTC.

The sample holds a few counts of this clonotype. The chain links TRBV7-3 to TRBJ2-3, with 10 bases matching TRBD2. Germline CDR1 is SGHTA and CDR2 is FQGTGA. Trimming cost V 3 bases and J 0 bases; bases outside gene matches: 3. The CDR3 extends over 16 amino acids. CDR3 sequence: CASSLTSGSSTDTQYF. As DNA, the CDR3 is TGTGCCAGCAGCTTGACTAGCGGGTCTAGCACAGATACGCAGTATTTT.

In its sample, this clonotype was seen many times. The V call is TRBV28, the J call TRBJ1-1; D remains ambiguous. This CDR3 has 13 residues. CDR1 and CDR2 (germline): MDHEN, SYDVKM. V lost 6 bases, J lost 2 bases, and 10 bases lay in between. CDR3 DNA sequence: TGTGCCAGCAGCCCGGCCGTTAACACTGAAGCTTTCTTT. It encodes CASSPAVNTEAFF.

This clonotype was found many times. This rearrangement joins TRBV10-2 to TRBJ1-3; no definite D call. This CDR3 is 14 amino acids long. V dropped 1 base and J dropped 3 bases, with 7 bases sitting between them. CDR1 is WSHSY, CDR2 SAAADI, per germline. CDR3 DNA: TGCGCCAGCAGTGAGTACGGCAGTGGAAACACCATATATTTT. It translates to CASSEYGSGNTIYF.

This clonotype has just a few counts. This chain uses TRBV12-5 with TRBJ1-1, with D possibly TRBD1 on 5 matching bases. There are 15 residues in the CDR3. Trimming took off 5 bases at V and 4 bases at J, with 17 bases between the two ends. The germline gives CDR1 LGHNT, CDR2 FRNRAP. For the CDR3, the DNA is TGTGCTAGTGGTCCCTCGGGCAGGGATGGCACTGAAGCTTTCTTT. Residues: CASGPSGRDGTEAFF.

This clonotype was seen at least ten times. This rearrangement joins TRBV10-2 to TRBJ2-1; D remains ambiguous. Germline loops: CDR1 WSHSY, CDR2 SAAADI. The CDR3 contains 12 residues. The V end lost 5 bases, the J end lost 9 bases, and 11 bases lay between the germline ends. For the CDR3, the DNA is TGCGCCAGCAGTACGTCTTCCGGTGAGCAGTTCTTC. Protein: CASSTSSGEQFF.

The chain joins TRBV27 to TRBJ2-4; D gene ambiguous. V lost 2 bases, J lost 8 bases, and 13 bases lay in between. The CDR3 is 14 amino acids. Germline CDR1 and CDR2: MNHEY and SMNVEV (reference sequence). CDR3 bases: TGTGCCAGCAGTTTAGGTCTGGGTTCGCACATTCAGTACTTC. The encoded protein is CASSLGLGSHIQYF.

The sample holds many counts of this clonotype. The chain combines TRBV11-2 with TRBJ2-3; D is undetermined. There are 12 residues in the CDR3. V lost 5 bases to trimming and J lost 7 bases, with 10 bases between them. Germline CDR1 is SGHAT and CDR2 is FQNNGV. The CDR3 spells CASSLRPHTQYF. CDR3 nucleotides: TGTGCCAGCAGCCTACGCCCCCATACGCAGTATTTT.

The DNA for the CDR3 is TGCAGTGCTCCCGGGACAGGGGCCCCCTCAAGAGTTGGCTACACCTTC. It translates to CSAPGTGAPSRVGYTF. The chain joins TRBV20-1 to TRBJ1-2; 10 bases match TRBD1. The V gene end was trimmed by 5 bases and the J gene end by 7 bases; junction bases not matched to a gene: 16. Germline CDR1 is DFQATT and CDR2 is SNEGSKA (reference sequence). This CDR3 spans 16 amino acids.

The CDR3 DNA reads TGTGCCAGCAGCCCTGAGGGAGGGCGGGATACGCAGTATTTT. Encoded protein: CASSPEGGRDTQYF. The V and J genes are TRBV12-3 or TRBV12-4 and TRBJ2-3, with 7 bases lining up with TRBD2. V dropped 6 bases and J dropped 6; count of bases not matched to a gene: 9. This CDR3 is built from 14 residues.

Regarding this clonotype: One end of the junction is discordant with germline, which a read error may explain. The J gene is TRBJ2-7, the V gene TRBV2; 7 bases line up with TRBD1. The CDR3 covers 15 residues. Germline V gene sequence: CDR1 SNHLY, CDR2 FYNNEI. The CDR3 sequence is CASREGTVSSYEQYF. The CDR3 DNA reads as TGTGCCAGCAGAGAAGGGACAGTCTCTTCCTACGAGCAGTACTTC.

The chain is built from TRBV6-5 and TRBJ2-7, with 12 bases lining up with TRBD2. The CDR3 consists of 16 residues. The ends lost 4 bases at V and 2 bases at J; junction bases unmatched: 6. Germline V lookup: CDR1 MNHEY, CDR2 SVGAGI. The CDR3 loop is CASSSRTSGKTYEQYF. CDR3 nucleotides: TGTGCCAGCAGTTCCCGGACTAGCGGGAAGACCTACGAGCAGTACTTC.

In this sample, this clonotype turned up a few times. The chain has TRBV6-1 and TRBJ1-4, with a possible D match to TRBD1 (5 bases). V was shortened by 5 bases and J by 0 bases, with 13 bases between the two germline ends. CDR3 size: 16 residues. Germline V lookup: CDR1 MNHNS, CDR2 SASEGT. This CDR3 is CASSHGGIATNEKLFF. The CDR3 nucleotides are TGTGCCAGCAGTCATGGGGGAATTGCAACTAATGAAAAACTGTTTTTT.

The rearrangement uses TRBV11-2 and TRBJ2-1; 11 nucleotides agree with TRBD1. In germline, CDR1 is SGHAT, CDR2 FQNNGV. Trimming at V came to 0 bases and at J to 16 bases, leaving 5 bases not matched to a gene. The CDR3 runs to 13 residues. In DNA, the CDR3 is TGTGCCAGCAGCTTAGACGGGACAGGGGGTTACTTCTTC. Translation: CASSLDGTGGYFF.

This clonotype was observed at least ten times. The chain combines TRBV23-1 with TRBJ2-3; possible D gene TRBD1, 6 bases. TRBV23-1 is an open reading frame, and its role is uncertain. The V and J ends lost 4 bases and 4 bases respectively, with 18 bases between them. This CDR3 has 16 residues. The CDR3 nucleotides are TGCGCCAGCAGTCCCAAACCTCCACAGGGCGCAGATACGCAGTATTTT. Translation: CASSPKPPQGADTQYF.

This clonotype was counted many times. The V call is TRBV30, the J call TRBJ2-2; D might be TRBD1 (6 bases). The V end was cut by 1 base, the J end by 3 bases, with 12 bases between. The CDR3 spans 15 residues. Germline CDR1 GTSNPN, CDR2 SVGIG (reference sequence). CDR3 sequence reads: CAWSARTVDTGELFF. The DNA of the CDR3 is TGTGCCTGGAGTGCCCGGACAGTCGACACCGGGGAGCTGTTTTTT. Filled out from reference TRBV30 and TRBJ2-2, the complete variable domain reads SQTIHQWPATLVQPVGSPLSLECTVEGTSNPNLYWYRQAAGRGLQLLFYSVGIGQISSEVPQNLSASRPQDRQFILSSKKLLLSDSGFYLCAWSARTVDTGELFFGEGSRLTVL.

In its sample, this clonotype was seen many times. The chain uses TRBV24-1 and TRBJ2-3; perhaps TRBD2 as D (5 bases). The CDR3 extends over 14 amino acids. V lost 4 bases and J 3 bases, leaving 10 bases between the germline ends. CDR1 is KGHDR and CDR2 is SFDVKD in the germline V gene. CDR3: CATSDRGYTDTQYF. The CDR3 coding sequence is TGTGCCACCAGTGACCGGGGATATACAGATACGCAGTATTTT.

This clonotype was detected many times. The chain couples TRBV12-3 or TRBV12-4 to TRBJ1-5; tentative D call: TRBD1 (5 bases). The V end lost 6 bases, the J end lost 2 bases, and 17 bases lay between the germline ends. The CDR3 covers 16 residues. Written as DNA, the CDR3 is TGTGCCAGCAGCAGGTCGACGGGGGATGGCAATCAGCCCCAGCATTTT. This sequence encodes CASSRSTGDGNQPQHF.

V usage is TRBV28 and J usage is TRBJ2-7; D possibly corresponds to TRBD1 (5 bases). Germline lookup yields CDR1 MDHEN and CDR2 SYDVKM. This CDR3 contains 15 residues. V was cut by 2 bases and J by 1 base, with 12 bases left in between. CDR3: CASSLSPGKSYEQYF. CDR3 sequence (DNA): TGTGCCAGCAGTTTAAGTCCAGGGAAATCCTACGAGCAGTACTTC.

This clonotype was found a few times. The chain combines TRBV20-1 with TRBJ2-3, with TRBD2 matching over 7 bases. CDR1 is DFQATT and CDR2 is SNEGSKA in the germline V gene (reference sequence). The CDR3 is 13 amino acids. V lost 3 bases, J lost 3 bases, and 3 bases stayed unmatched. CDR3 nucleotides: TGCAGTGCTAGCATTAGCGGGACAGATACGCAGTATTTT. This translates into CSASISGTDTQYF.

V gene TRBV3-1 combines with J gene TRBJ1-5; D gene uncertain. The CDR3 is made up of 14 amino acids. Germline loops: CDR1 LGHDT, CDR2 YNNKEL (reference sequence). Between the trimmed V and J ends, which lost 4 bases and 4 bases, there was a span of 11 bases. CDR3 DNA sequence: TGTGCCAGCAGCCCCGGACGGAATAATCAGCCCCAGCATTTT. Protein sequence: CASSPGRNNQPQHF.

This clonotype was detected many times. The chain joins TRBV2 to TRBJ2-3, with 10 positions matching TRBD2. CDR3 length equals 15 residues. Germline-derived CDR1 and CDR2 are SNHLY and FYNNEI. V was pared by 6 bases and J by 2 bases, with 5 bases of the junction left unmatched. In DNA form, the CDR3 reads TGTGCCAGCAGACCACTAGCGGGGTACACAGATACGCAGTATTTT. Its translation: CASRPLAGYTDTQYF.

The chain combines TRBV5-5 with TRBJ1-5; D is unresolved. Per the germline V gene, CDR1 is SGHKS and CDR2 is YYEKEE (reference sequence). Deletions cut 0 bases from V and 5 bases from J, with 6 bases between. The CDR3 is made up of 13 amino acids. CDR3 amino acids: CASSLASDQPQHF. CDR3 nucleotides: TGTGCCAGCAGCTTGGCGTCAGATCAGCCCCAGCATTTT. The variable domain in full, completed from reference TRBV5-5 and TRBJ1-5, reads DAGVTQSPTHLIKTRGQQVTLRCSPISGHKSVSWYQQVLGQGPQFIFQYYEKEERGRGNFPDRFSARQFPNYSSELNVNALLLGDSALYLCASSLASDQPQHFGDGTRLSIL.

This clonotype was found many times. V usage is TRBV10-3 and J usage is TRBJ2-1; D ambiguous. The CDR3 extends over 12 amino acids. Germline-derived CDR1 and CDR2 are ENHRY and SYGVKD. The V and J ends lost 2 bases and 4 bases respectively, with 3 bases between them. CDR3 sequence (DNA): TGTGCCATCAGTGAGGGGTACAATGAGCAGTTCTTC. It specifies CAISEGYNEQFF.

This clonotype was detected ten times or more. The rearrangement joins TRBV12-3 or TRBV12-4 to TRBJ1-6; D is unclear. Trimming left V 5 bases short and J 10 bases short, with 18 bases between. The CDR3 is 15 amino acids. The DNA of the CDR3 is TGTGCCAGCAGTGTAGGCGGCAGCGCTAACTCACCCCTCCACTTT. This sequence encodes CASSVGGSANSPLHF.

The rearrangement uses TRBV12-3 or TRBV12-4 and TRBJ2-7; 8 positions match TRBD1. The CDR3 consists of 14 residues. The ends lost 3 bases at V and 5 bases at J; junction bases unmatched: 6. The CDR3 loop reads CASSFSRGLHEQYF. In DNA, the CDR3 is TGTGCCAGCAGTTTTTCCAGGGGGCTTCACGAGCAGTACTTC.

This clonotype has just a few counts. The chain employs TRBV5-6 and TRBJ2-5; TRBD2 aligns across 14 bases. This CDR3 has 16 residues. Germline V gene sequence: CDR1 SGHDT, CDR2 YYEEEE. Trimming cost V 1 base and J 3 bases; bases outside gene matches: 2. As DNA, the CDR3 is TGTGCCAGCAGCTTGTGGGGACTAGCGGGAGAAGAGACCCAGTACTTC. The encoded protein is CASSLWGLAGEETQYF.

This clonotype was picked up a small number of times. The chain couples TRBV3-1 to TRBJ2-1; D is uncertain. Germline V lookup: CDR1 LGHDT, CDR2 YNNKEL (reference sequence). V lost 0 bases to trimming and J lost 0 bases, with 3 bases between them. This CDR3 contains 14 residues. Here the CDR3 DNA reads TGTGCCAGCAGCCAAGAAGGCTCCTACAATGAGCAGTTCTTC. Translation gives CASSQEGSYNEQFF.

The table lists this clonotype with many counts. The chain is built from TRBV14 and TRBJ2-5; 7 positions match TRBD1. The CDR3 totals 14 residues. Germline V lookup: CDR1 SGHDN, CDR2 FVKESK. V lost 2 bases to trimming and J lost 5 bases; unmatched junction nucleotides: 5. CDR3 in amino acids: CASSQSGQMETQYF. CDR3 DNA: TGTGCCAGCAGCCAATCGGGACAGATGGAGACCCAGTACTTC. The entire variable domain, with the rest obtained from reference TRBV14 and TRBJ2-5, is as follows: EAGVTQFPSHSVIEKGQTVTLRCDPISGHDNLYWYRRVMGKEIKFLLHFVKESKQDESGMPNNRFLAERTGGTYSTLKVQPAELEDSGVYFCASSQSGQMETQYFGPGTRLLVL.

This clonotype was recorded many times. V gene TRBV29-1 combines with J gene TRBJ1-4; D ambiguous. The CDR3 is 10 residues long. Germline values: CDR1 SQVTM, CDR2 ANQGSEA. V was pared by 7 bases and J by 5 bases, with 5 bases between. Here the CDR3 DNA reads TGCAGCGCCATAAATGAAAAACTGTTTTTT. Amino acids: CSAINEKLFF.

The genes are TRBV6-5 and TRBJ1-2; tentative D call: TRBD1 (5 bases). CDR1 is MNHEY and CDR2 is SVGAGI in the germline V gene. Trimming took off 6 bases at V and 4 bases at J, with 15 bases between the two ends. The CDR3 has 14 amino acids. The CDR3 is CASRPPGGGYGYTF. DNA for the CDR3: TGTGCCAGCAGGCCCCCGGGGGGAGGCTATGGCTACACCTTC.